This T cell receptor beta chain was identified in a study of T cell clonality in common variable immunodeficiency. Study results and caveats: TCRbeta clonality was increased in CVID versus healthy controls. Compared with controls, CVID subjects had fewer shared TCRbeta clones.

Each donor provided about 5 to 8.5 ml of heparinized whole blood. The data were produced by immunoSEQ multiplex PCR, yet TCRdb's version contains in-frame clones alone and is incomplete. The profile covers 35,000 to 45,000 clones, none occurring a single time. About this clone: Its specificity is unknown. With the read ending 3 residues before the CDR3 end, the germline J gene is used to fill in that end.

V was pared by 7 bases and J by 7 bases, with 7 bases of the junction left unmatched. Looked up from germline, CDR1 is DFQATT and CDR2 is SNEGSKA (reference sequence). This CDR3 has 15 residues. The source material was peripheral blood mononuclear cells. The clonotype originates from a person aged 18 to 70 in good health. The chain links TRBV20-1 to TRBJ2-1, with TRBD2 matching 16 bases. The covered CDR3 bases are TGCAGTGTGTTCTCGGGACTAGCGGGAGGGAATGAG. Protein: CSVFSGLAGGNE. The CDR3 as a whole reads CSVFSGLAGGNEQFF.